This entry is about one T cell receptor (beta chain). Per the study methods: Reference gene primer amplification yielded estimated nucleated cell counts. Assay used: immunoSEQ multiplex PCR; TCRdb lists only in-frame clones, some missing. V, J and clone size reflect that table, while D and trimming were determined from the DNA. The data contain approximately 40,000 clones, about 91% of them singletons. The CDR3 covers 16 residues. The V gene end was trimmed by 5 bases and the J gene end by 1 base; junction bases not matched to a gene: 8. Per germline, CDR1 SGHTA and CDR2 FQGNSA. The sample belongs to a study of blood T cell repertoires in COVID-19. In the study overall: Specimens from acute and convalescent COVID-19 originated in the United States, Italy and Spain. Sources were T cells, B-cell-depleted T cells, or PBMCs; the material itself was cDNA or gDNA.

The TCR was taken from a woman aged 80 or older with acute or convalescent COVID-19. The sequencing input was peripheral blood. V and J are TRBV7-2 and TRBJ2-7; 10 nucleotides align to TRBD2. The CDR3 loop reads CASSPGASGGSYEQYF. CDR3 in DNA: TGTGCCAGCAGCCCGGGGGCTAGCGGGGGATCCTACGAGCAGTACTTC.